The clone carrying this T cell receptor beta chain was seen a handful of times. Its antigen is not identified. Healthy bone marrow donors supplied every sample. The PCR ran on 60 Vbeta and 13 Jbeta primers. Assay: immunoSEQ multiplex PCR; the TCRdb copy retains only in-frame clones and omits some. The sample contains 120,000 or so clones, over 60% of which appear only once. This sample stems from a study of cytomegalovirus exposure and HLA in healthy donors. Findings and caveats of the study: Three of the chains that were CMV-associated were confirmed in vitro to be specific for CMV antigens. Many donors shared some public TCRs, even though most TCR sequences were rare.

The clonotype originates from a human donor in good health. Sequenced material: PBMCs.

The CDR3 sequence is CASSYAAGQGADTQYF. The CDR3 DNA is TGTGCCAGCAGTTACGCCGCGGGACAGGGGGCGGATACGCAGTATTTT. This chain uses TRBV6-5 with TRBJ2-3; 12 bases agree with TRBD1. There are 16 residues in the CDR3. V was pared by 2 bases and J by 6 bases, with 6 bases of the junction left unmatched. Germline values: CDR1 MNHEY, CDR2 SVGAGI.